This TCR beta chain was sequenced during a study of long-term antiretroviral therapy in people with HIV. Study-level points and caveats: Even long-term ART left TRB diversity below transplant donor controls, despite gains.

Assay version v3.0 of immunoSEQ was used, and it was run at survey level. Sequencing was performed with immunoSEQ multiplex PCR; in TCRdb, only in-frame clones are kept and a portion is missing. The sample carries 30,000 to 40,000 clones, 80% to 85% recorded once. No donor had fewer than one pre-ART PBMC sample or fewer than two post-ART PBMC samples. Comment on this clone: Its antigen remains unidentified.

This TCR derives from a man between 18 and 29 years old with HIV. The sample in question was unsorted PBMCs, obtained 1 year after starting antiretroviral therapy.

The CDR3 reads CASSLSTGRMNTEAFF. In nucleotides, the CDR3 is TGTGCCAGCAGCTTGTCCACAGGGCGGATGAACACTGAAGCTTTCTTT. V usage is TRBV11-3 and J usage is TRBJ1-1, with D possibly TRBD1 on 6 matching bases. The CDR3 runs 16 residues. Trimming shortened V by 3 bases and J by 0 bases, and 14 bases separated the two germline ends. Germline-derived CDR1 and CDR2 are SGHNT and YENEEA.